The clone carrying this TCR beta chain has only one observation. The sample belongs to a study of blood T cell repertoires in COVID-19. Data came from immunoSEQ multiplex PCR; TCRdb stores just in-frame clones and leaves some out. The data contain about 380,000 clones, about 80% of them singletons. Trimming stripped 7 bases from V and 7 bases from J, with 17 bases between. This CDR3 region has 14 residues. Germline CDR1 and CDR2: WSHSY and SAAADI. Sequences were obtained from peripheral blood. J is TRBJ2-1 and V is TRBV10-2; possibly TRBD2 for D (5 bases). This TCR derives from a human donor with acute or convalescent COVID-19. The donor label of this sample is uncertain. DNA for the CDR3: TGCGCCAGCACGACCGGGATGGAAACAAATGAGCAGTTCTTC. This translates into CASTTGMETNEQFF.